This T cell receptor (beta chain) was recovered during a study of blood T cell repertoires in COVID-19. Study context: Material from acute and convalescent COVID-19 was sourced from the United States, Italy and Spain. PBMCs, B-cell-depleted T cells, or T cells provided the cDNA or gDNA that made up the material.

Participants, roughly 18 to 89 years old, spanned about 26 US areas. Participant-given clinical history determined each cohort assignment. Clones were sequenced by immunoSEQ multiplex PCR, and TCRdb holds only the in-frame ones, with some missing. The profile shows about 280,000 clones, 90% of them singletons. CDR3 length: 16 amino acids. The germline V gene encodes CDR1 GTSNPN and CDR2 SVGIG (reference sequence). The trim removed 1 base at V and 3 bases at J, leaving 8 bases unmatched. The clonotype was recovered from a woman aged 18-35 years with acute COVID-19. J is TRBJ2-1 and V is TRBV30; 8 bases fit TRBD2. Sequencing input: PBMCs or T cells enriched from blood (not recorded which). The CDR3 reads CAWSGITGLGYNEQFF. Written as DNA, the CDR3 is TGTGCCTGGAGTGGGATTACGGGACTAGGCTACAATGAGCAGTTCTTC. The whole variable domain, filled in from reference TRBV30 and TRBJ2-1, reads SQTIHQWPATLVQPVGSPLSLECTVEGTSNPNLYWYRQAAGRGLQLLFYSVGIGQISSEVPQNLSASRPQDRQFILSSKKLLLSDSGFYLCAWSGITGLGYNEQFFGPGTRLTVL.